This TCR beta chain was identified in a study of T cell changes during pregnancy in multiple sclerosis. Some clones are missing from TCRdb's copy, which holds only in-frame ones; the method was immunoSEQ multiplex PCR. The sample has around 96,000 clones, almost 95% seen once; the top ten hold roughly 2.2%. Germline V gives CDR1 MNHNY, CDR2 SVGAGI (reference sequence). The ends lost 1 base at V and 6 bases at J; junction bases unmatched: 12. The CDR3 is 16 amino acids. The specimen comprised peripheral blood, sampled in the third trimester of pregnancy. The sequence came from a female donor with multiple sclerosis, enrolled in a pregnancy study. The chain combines TRBV6-6 with TRBJ2-7; 7 bases agree with TRBD1. The CDR3 DNA follows: TGTGCCAGCAGTTACTTCCCGCCGGGACAGTCCCTCGAGCAGTACTTC. Translated, it gives CASSYFPPGQSLEQYF.